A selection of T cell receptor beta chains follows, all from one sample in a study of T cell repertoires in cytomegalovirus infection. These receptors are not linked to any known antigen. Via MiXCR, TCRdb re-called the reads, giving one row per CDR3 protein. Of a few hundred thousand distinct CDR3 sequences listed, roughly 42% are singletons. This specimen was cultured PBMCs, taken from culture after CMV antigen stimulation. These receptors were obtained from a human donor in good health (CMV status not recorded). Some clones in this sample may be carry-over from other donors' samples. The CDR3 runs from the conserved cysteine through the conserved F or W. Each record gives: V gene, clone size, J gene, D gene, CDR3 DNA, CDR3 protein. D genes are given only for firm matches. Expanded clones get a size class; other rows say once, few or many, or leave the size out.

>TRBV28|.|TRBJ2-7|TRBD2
TGTGCCAACAGCGCCTCACTAGCGGGGGATTCCTACGAGCAGTACTTC
CANSASLAGDSYEQYF
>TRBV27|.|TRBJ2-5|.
TGTGCCAGCAGTTATCGGGCCTTACCTTGGGGGACCCAGTACTTC
CASSYRALPWGTQYF
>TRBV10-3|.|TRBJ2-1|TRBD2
TGTGCCATCAAAACTAGCGGGGGGCCTCACAATGAGCAGTTCTTC
CAIKTSGGPHNEQFF
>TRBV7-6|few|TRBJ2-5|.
TGTGCCAGCAGATCTAACCACCGGGACAATGGGGAGACCCAGTACTTC
CASRSNHRDNGETQYF
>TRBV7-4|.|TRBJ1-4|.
TGTGCCAGCAGTACTTCTGGGGGCCGTGAAAAACTGTTATTT
CASSTSGGREKLLF
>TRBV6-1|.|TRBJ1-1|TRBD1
TGTGCCAGCAGTGAAGCGAGTTTTTTGGGACAGATGAACACTGAAGCTTTCTTT
CASSEASFLGQMNTEAFF
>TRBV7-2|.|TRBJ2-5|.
TGTGCCAGCAGCTTAACCCGCCCCCCGGGGGAGACCCAGTACTTC
CASSLTRPPGETQYF
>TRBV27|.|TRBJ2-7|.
TGTGCCAGCAGTTTTGGGGGGGCAGGGGACCGCGAGCAGTACTTC
CASSFGGAGDREQYF
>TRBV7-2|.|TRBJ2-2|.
TGTGCCAGCAGCCGCCGGGGTCCCGGGGAGCTGTTTTTT
CASSRRGPGELFF
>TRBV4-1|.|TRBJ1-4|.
TGCGCCAGCAGCCAAACCGGGGCGGTGGGTGAAAAACTGTTTTTT
CASSQTGAVGEKLFF
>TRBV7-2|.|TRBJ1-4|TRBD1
TGTGCCAGCAGCGAGGGACAGAATAATGAAAAACTGTTTTTT
CASSEGQNNEKLFF
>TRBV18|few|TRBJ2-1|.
TGTGCCAGCTCACCCCCGAATAGCGGAATCCCCAATGAGCAGTTCTTC
CASSPPNSGIPNEQFF
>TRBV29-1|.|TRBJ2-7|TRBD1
TGCAGCGTTAAGGATGGGACAGATCTTTACGAGCAGTACTTC
CSVKDGTDLYEQYF
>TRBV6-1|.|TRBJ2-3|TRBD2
TGTGCCAGCAGTGAACGACAGAGCCCCTCGCGGGGGAAGATAGATACGCAGTATTTT
CASSERQSPSRGKIDTQYF